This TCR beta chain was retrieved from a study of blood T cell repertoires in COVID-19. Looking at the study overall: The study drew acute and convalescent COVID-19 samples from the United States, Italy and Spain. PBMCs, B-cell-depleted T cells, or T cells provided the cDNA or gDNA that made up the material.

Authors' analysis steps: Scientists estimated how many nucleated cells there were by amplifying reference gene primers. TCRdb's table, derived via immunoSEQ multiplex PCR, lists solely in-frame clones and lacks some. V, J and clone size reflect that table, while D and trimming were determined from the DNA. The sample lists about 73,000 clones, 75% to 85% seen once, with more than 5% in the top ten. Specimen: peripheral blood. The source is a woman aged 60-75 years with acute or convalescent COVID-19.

The CDR3 spells CATSDFQGSGYTF. DNA for the CDR3: TGTGCCACCAGTGATTTCCAGGGGTCTGGCTACACCTTC. The chain employs TRBV24-1 and TRBJ1-2, with D perhaps TRBD1 (6 bases). Germline-derived CDR1 and CDR2 are KGHDR and SFDVKD. This CDR3 spans 13 amino acids. Trimming stripped 1 base from V and 7 bases from J, with 9 bases between.